The entry below describes one T cell receptor (beta chain). Its antigen is still unknown. To make TCR beta libraries, researchers used iRepertoire HTBI primers and Arm-PCR of CDR3 regions. A single record per CDR3 protein comes from TCRdb applying MiXCR to the multiplex PCR reads. The sample has 410,000 or so distinct CDR3 sequences, 14% to 15% seen once; the top ten hold over 15%. The CDR3 is 17 amino acids. The junction had 18 bases not matched to a gene; V was cut back by 5 bases and J by 8 bases. The germline V gene encodes CDR1 SGHVS and CDR2 FQNEAQ. The time point denotes: newly diagnosed GD, antithyroid drugs for less than 3 months. PBMC-derived RNA was used for the TCR library. This entry is derived from a study of regulatory T cells in long-lasting Graves disease. Study-level results: Persistent cases favored TRBV28, TRBJ1-2 and TRBJ2-5.

The data were also submitted as part of a second study, on T cells in Graves' hyperthyroidism and ophthalmopathy.

The rearrangement uses TRBV7-8 and TRBJ2-1, with 7 nucleotides matching TRBD2. Sequenced here: peripheral blood mononuclear cells (PBMCs), sampled at new diagnosis, from a patient treated with antithyroid drugs. The clonotype comes from a woman between 25 and 40 years old with Graves disease. CDR3: CASSRPKGGRAWDEQFF. DNA for the CDR3: TGTGCCAGCAGCCGACCAAAGGGTGGGAGGGCCTGGGATGAGCAGTTCTTC.